This T cell receptor beta chain was identified during a study of T cell responses to AZD1222 COVID-19 vaccine. Concerning this clone: The antigen is undetermined.

The CDR3 has 15 amino acids. The junction had 3 bases not matched to a gene; V was cut back by 1 base and J by 1 base. Germline CDR1 SGHTA, CDR2 FQGTGA. Researchers grouped second doses given at about 4 or about 12 weeks into one pool. Findings of the study overall: Just five to seven people given AZD1222 tested seropositive at baseline. A reported finding is that nearly half of spike-specific TCRs target unmutated variant regions.

The repertoire was sequenced with immunoSEQ multiplex PCR; TCRdb's copy has only in-frame clones and lacks some. The sample has around 80,000 clones, around nine tenths seen once; the top ten hold under 1.5%. V usage is TRBV7-3 and J usage is TRBJ1-1, with 7 bases aligning to TRBD1. The source of this sequence is an adult who received the AZD1222 COVID-19 vaccine. This material consisted of peripheral blood, taken 28 days after the second AZD1222 dose. The CDR3, as DNA: TGTGCCAGCAGCTTAATTGGGACAGAGAACACTGAAGCTTTCTTT. Protein: CASSLIGTENTEAFF.